The 12 T cell receptor beta chains below all came from one sample that was sequenced in a study of CD8 T cells in ankylosing spondylitis. Study outcomes and limitations: Several highly homologous variants made up a TCR beta motif, and this motif appeared characteristic of ankylosing spondylitis blood.

These receptors' antigens are unknown. Via MiXCR, TCRdb re-called the 5' RACE reads, giving one row per CDR3 protein. Of roughly 440,000 distinct CDR3 sequences listed, about 15% are singletons. Sequencing used blood, either unsorted or a sorted T cell fraction (not recorded which). These receptors came from a male donor with ankylosing spondylitis.

This clonotype has just a few counts. V is TRBV12-5 and J is TRBJ1-5; TRBD1 matches at 9 bases. The germline CDR1 and CDR2 sequences are LGHNT and FRNRAP. CDR3 size: 15 residues. V trimming: 4 bases; J trimming: 4 bases; junction bases outside the gene matches: 5. Here the CDR3 DNA reads TGTGCTAGTGGTTGGGGGACAGGGTGGAATCAGCCCCAGCATTTT. It specifies CASGWGTGWNQPQHF. Complete variable domain (other parts from reference TRBV12-5 and TRBJ1-5): DARVTQTPRHKVTEMGQEVTMRCQPILGHNTVFWYRQTMMQGLELLAYFRNRAPLDDSGMPKDRFSAEMPDATLATLKIQPSEPRDSAVYFCASGWGTGWNQPQHFGDGTRLSIL.

This rearrangement joins TRBV12-3 or TRBV12-4 to TRBJ2-7; 10 bases map to TRBD1. CDR3 length: 15 residues. J gave up 3 bases and V 5 bases, and 7 bases lay outside the gene matches. Here the CDR3 reads CASSPKGQGIYEQYF. Written as DNA, the CDR3 is TGTGCCAGCAGTCCGAAGGGACAGGGGATCTACGAGCAGTACTTC.

The gene calls are TRBV20-1 and TRBJ2-3; D is ambiguous. Germline assignment: CDR1 DFQATT and CDR2 SNEGSKA (reference sequence). This CDR3 is 13 amino acids long. Trimming removed 3 bases from V and 2 bases from J, with 9 bases in between. CDR3 DNA: TGCAGTGCTAGTCTATCCTTCACAGATACGCAGTATTTT. As protein: CSASLSFTDTQYF.

The gene calls are TRBV12-3 or TRBV12-4 and TRBJ2-2, with a weak D call TRBD2 (6 bases). The CDR3 covers 17 residues. Trimming cost V 4 bases and J 0 bases, with 15 bases left between them. The CDR3 DNA sequence: TGTGCCAGCAGTTCCCGGGGGAGCGCTGCGAACACCGGGGAGCTGTTTTTT. Translated: CASSSRGSAANTGELFF.

The rearrangement links TRBV12-3 or TRBV12-4 to TRBJ2-3, with D tentatively TRBD1 (6 bases). The CDR3 is 16 residues long. V dropped 5 bases and J dropped 2 bases, with 17 bases sitting between them. The CDR3 region has the DNA TGTGCCAGCAGTACCAGGACAGCTAGCTCCACAGATACGCAGTATTTT. Protein product: CASSTRTASSTDTQYF.

This clonotype was observed a few times. The gene calls are TRBV11-2 and TRBJ2-1; 8 bases fit TRBD2. The germline CDR1 and CDR2 sequences are SGHAT and FQNNGV. The CDR3 length is 17 residues. After removal of 2 bases from V and 3 bases from J, the junction contained 9 bases not matched to a gene. CDR3 DNA: TGTGCCAGCAGCTTAAGTCTCTCCCTAGCGGGCTACAATGAGCAGTTCTTC. This codes for CASSLSLSLAGYNEQFF.

The chain uses TRBV7-8 and TRBJ2-2; the match to TRBD1 covers 8 bases. V dropped 5 bases and J dropped 4; count of bases not matched to a gene: 9. The CDR3 sequence is 16 residues long. CDR1 is SGHVS, CDR2 FQNEAQ, per germline. The CDR3 reads CASSPGGRGLTGELFF. CDR3 coding DNA: TGTGCCAGCAGCCCAGGGGGCAGGGGGCTCACCGGGGAGCTGTTTTTT.

This clonotype has a handful of counts. V usage is TRBV2 and J usage is TRBJ2-1; D ambiguous. Germline lookup yields CDR1 SNHLY and CDR2 FYNNEI. V was cut by 7 bases and J by 5 bases, with 3 bases left in between. The CDR3 is made up of 10 amino acids. This chain's CDR3 is CASMNNEQFF. CDR3 DNA sequence: TGTGCCAGCATGAACAATGAGCAGTTCTTC.

There are many counts of this clonotype. The V gene is TRBV20-1, the J gene TRBJ1-3; the match to TRBD1 covers 8 bases. The CDR3 spans 16 residues. V shed 1 base, J shed 1 base, and the junction held 6 bases outside the gene matches. Germline lookup yields CDR1 DFQATT and CDR2 SNEGSKA (reference sequence). DNA of the CDR3: TGCAGTGCTAGAGTAGCGGGACAGGTTTCTGGAAACACCATATATTTT. Translation gives CSARVAGQVSGNTIYF.

This clonotype was counted between two and nine times. In DNA form, the CDR3 reads TGTGCCAGTAGTATTTACGGCCGGAACACTGAAGCTTTCTTT. This translates into CASSIYGRNTEAFF. The V and J genes are TRBV19 and TRBJ1-1, with no clear D. Germline lookup yields CDR1 LNHDA and CDR2 SQIVND (reference sequence). V lost 3 bases to trimming and J lost 1 base, with 9 bases between them. The CDR3 sequence is 14 residues long.

This clonotype has more than one count but fewer than ten. The chain is built from TRBV27 and TRBJ2-7; 9 bases match TRBD1. Germline-derived CDR1 and CDR2 are MNHEY and SMNVEV (reference sequence). J was trimmed by 2 bases and V by 6 bases; bases with no gene match: 11. The CDR3 consists of 16 residues. CDR3 sequence (DNA): TGTGCCAGCAGACGTACCCCGGGACAGGGACCCTACGAGCAGTACTTC. It specifies CASRRTPGQGPYEQYF.

This clonotype was counted a few times. The V and J genes are TRBV3-1 and TRBJ1-2; D call uncertain. Trimming cost V 0 bases and J 3 bases, with 11 bases left between them. Germline assignment: CDR1 LGHDT and CDR2 YNNKEL (reference sequence). This CDR3 has 15 residues. DNA of the CDR3: TGTGCCAGCAGCCAAGATCGTAGAGGACACTATGGCTACACCTTC. It encodes CASSQDRRGHYGYTF.